One sample yielded the 31 T cell receptor beta chains listed below, sequenced in a study of shared clonotypes between healthy human individuals. Sequenced by immunoSEQ multiplex PCR; TCRdb stores in-frame clones only, minus some. The sample records about 2,200,000 clones, just over 90% being singletons. Selected positively for CCR7 and CD45RO-negative, naive CD8 cells excluded terminally differentiated effector memory CD45RA+ cells. The sequencing sample was made of naive CD8+ T cells from PBMCs. The receptors were sampled from a man younger than 30 in good health. Some clones in this sample may be carry-over from other donors' samples.

V is TRBV11-2 and J is TRBJ1-2; no firm D call. Per the germline V gene, CDR1 is SGHAT and CDR2 is FQNNGV. CDR3 length equals 11 residues. V dropped 1 base and J dropped 8 bases, with 5 bases sitting between them. The CDR3 here is CASSLVGGYTF. The CDR3 DNA sequence: TGTGCCAGCAGCTTAGTAGGGGGCTACACCTTC.

This rearrangement joins TRBV10-3 to TRBJ1-2, with a possible D match to TRBD1 (5 bases). Per the germline V gene, CDR1 is ENHRY and CDR2 is SYGVKD. The V gene lost 11 bases and the J gene lost 6 bases, with 16 bases spanning the gap. This CDR3 region has 12 residues. The CDR3 bases are TGTGCCGCCGGACTCGTACAGGATGGCTACACCTTC. This encodes CAAGLVQDGYTF.

As regards this clone: Other DNA sequences in this sample translate to the same CDR3. The rearrangement links TRBV6-5 to TRBJ1-1; D not resolved. CDR3 size: 14 residues. Trimming took off 2 bases at V and 0 bases at J, with 7 bases between the two ends. In germline, CDR1 is MNHEY, CDR2 SVGAGI. CDR3 sequence (DNA): TGTGCCAGCAGTTACAGAGGTATGAACACTGAAGCTTTCTTT. Its protein is CASSYRGMNTEAFF.

The rearrangement uses TRBV7-9 and TRBJ2-5; tentative D call: TRBD2 (5 bases). CDR3 length: 13 amino acids. The germline V gene has CDR1 SEHNR and CDR2 FQNEAQ (reference sequence). Between the trimmed V and J ends, which lost 6 bases and 5 bases, there was a span of 13 bases. CDR3 protein: CASRQPGEETQYF. CDR3 DNA: TGTGCCAGCAGGCAACCCGGGGAGGAGACCCAGTACTTC.

The V and J genes are TRBV19 and TRBJ1-1; D not certain. Trimming stripped 6 bases from V and 1 base from J, with 9 bases between. Germline V lookup: CDR1 LNHDA, CDR2 SQIVND (reference sequence). CDR3 length equals 13 residues. The CDR3 loop is CASRFEGNTEAFF. In DNA, the CDR3 is TGTGCCAGTAGATTCGAGGGGAACACTGAAGCTTTCTTT.

This clone was observed a handful of times. The rearrangement links TRBV15 to TRBJ1-1; no reliable D call. Germline CDR1 and CDR2: LNHNV and YYDKDF (reference sequence). The V end lost 3 bases, the J end lost 3 bases, and 11 bases lay between the germline ends. This CDR3 is 14 amino acids long. CDR3 sequence (DNA): TGTGCCACCAGCAGTACTGGATGGGACACTGAAGCTTTCTTT. Encoded protein: CATSSTGWDTEAFF.

The chain employs TRBV6-6 and TRBJ1-4; D is unresolved. Germline CDR1 MNHNY, CDR2 SVGAGI (reference sequence). This CDR3 has 13 amino acids. V gave up 7 bases and J gave up 6 bases, with 12 bases separating them. CDR3 loop: CASISALYEKLFF. In DNA form, the CDR3 reads TGTGCCAGCATATCGGCCCTGTATGAAAAACTGTTTTTT.

This clone was picked up one time. V usage is TRBV7-6 and J usage is TRBJ2-5; D possibly uses TRBD1 or TRBD2 (6 bases each). The CDR3 totals 17 residues. The V gene lost 1 base and the J gene lost 5 bases, with 20 bases spanning the gap. CDR1 is SGHVS, CDR2 FNYEAQ, per germline. The CDR3 DNA is TGTGCCAGCAGCTTAGATCCCCCGGGGGCGGTTGGGGAGACCCAGTACTTC. This sequence encodes CASSLDPPGAVGETQYF.

The J gene is TRBJ1-3, the V gene TRBV28; D possibly corresponds to TRBD1 (5 bases). Germline loops: CDR1 MDHEN, CDR2 SYDVKM. This CDR3 is built from 13 residues. V gave up 7 bases and J gave up 1 base, with 8 bases separating them. The CDR3 loop reads CASTGTSGNTIYF. The CDR3 DNA follows: TGTGCCAGCACGGGGACGTCTGGAAACACCATATATTTT.

J is TRBJ2-1 and V is TRBV9; 8 positions match TRBD2. J lost 5 bases, V lost 3 bases, and 4 bases had no gene match. The CDR3 covers 14 residues. Germline assignment: CDR1 SGDLS and CDR2 YYNGEE. CDR3 residues: CASSARLANNEQFF. CDR3 coding DNA: TGTGCCAGCAGCGCCAGACTAGCGAACAATGAGCAGTTCTTC.

This sequence joins TRBV9 and TRBJ2-1, with D unclear. The V and J ends lost 0 bases and 7 bases respectively, with 14 bases between them. The germline CDR1 and CDR2 sequences are SGDLS and YYNGEE. This CDR3 region has 15 residues. In DNA, the CDR3 is TGTGCCAGCAGCGTAGAGGACCGGTCTCGTAATGAGCAGTTCTTC. Translation gives CASSVEDRSRNEQFF.

The chain uses TRBV6-5 and TRBJ1-5, with TRBD1 matching 7 bases. Trimming cost V 1 base and J 7 bases; bases outside gene matches: 4. There are 14 residues in the CDR3. Germline CDR1 and CDR2: MNHEY and SVGAGI. The CDR3 protein is CASSYFPQGQPQHF. Here the CDR3 DNA reads TGTGCCAGCAGTTACTTCCCACAGGGGCAGCCCCAGCATTTT.

The V gene is TRBV5-6, the J gene TRBJ1-2; TRBD1 might be the D (5 bases). V dropped 3 bases and J dropped 4 bases, with 7 bases sitting between them. The CDR3 loop spans 12 amino acids. Germline values: CDR1 SGHDT, CDR2 YYEEEE. CDR3 protein: CASSSGLYGYTF. The CDR3 nucleotides are TGTGCCAGCAGCTCGGGACTCTATGGCTACACCTTC.

This chain links TRBV5-4 with TRBJ2-5; TRBD1 matches at 8 bases. Per germline, CDR1 SGHNT and CDR2 YYREEE (reference sequence). The CDR3 is made up of 15 amino acids. V gave up 4 bases and J gave up 5 bases; unmatched junction bases: 10. In nucleotides, the CDR3 is TGTGCCAGCAGCACCCGGACAGGGCTAGATGAGACCCAGTACTTC. Residues: CASSTRTGLDETQYF.

The chain combines TRBV4-2 with TRBJ2-5, with a tentative D call TRBD2 (6 bases). Germline V gene sequence: CDR1 LGHNA, CDR2 YNFKEQ. CDR3 size: 14 residues. Deletions cut 4 bases from V and 1 base from J, with 10 bases between. The CDR3 reads CASSPRDSQETQYF. DNA of the CDR3: TGTGCCAGCAGCCCCCGGGACTCCCAAGAGACCCAGTACTTC.

The chain combines TRBV19 with TRBJ2-3; a possible D gene is TRBD2 (6 bases). CDR3 length: 12 amino acids. The germline V and J ends were trimmed by 11 bases and 6 bases, with 15 bases remaining between them. The germline CDR1 and CDR2 sequences are LNHDA and SQIVND (reference sequence). CDR3 DNA sequence: TGTGCCTCAGGAGGGAGGTGGGATACGCAGTATTTT. Protein sequence: CASGGRWDTQYF.

This clone was observed a few times. This chain connects TRBV13 to TRBJ1-1; D gene ambiguous. This CDR3 has 13 residues. Germline V gives CDR1 PRHDT, CDR2 FYEKMQ (reference sequence). The V end was cut by 1 base, the J end by 4 bases, with 7 bases between. The CDR3 nucleotides are TGTGCCAGCAGCTTAGTAAAGGCCACTGAAGCTTTCTTT. Protein product: CASSLVKATEAFF.

Details on this clone: Other DNA sequences from this sample encode an identical CDR3 as well. This sequence joins TRBV7-9 and TRBJ2-2; perhaps D is TRBD1 or TRBD2 (5 bases each). V lost 5 bases to trimming and J lost 6 bases, with 10 bases between them. The length of the CDR3 is 13 residues. Germline CDR1 is SEHNR and CDR2 is FQNEAQ (reference sequence). As DNA, the CDR3 is TGTGCCAGCAGCCCCAGGGAGTCCGGGGAGCTGTTTTTT. Translated, it gives CASSPRESGELFF.

CDR3 bases: TGTGCCAGCAGCGGGAGGACTTCCTACAATGAGCAGTTCTTC. It is translated as CASSGRTSYNEQFF. The chain links TRBV7-2 to TRBJ2-1, with D tentatively TRBD2 (6 bases). The CDR3 loop spans 14 amino acids. Germline V gene sequence: CDR1 SGHTA, CDR2 FQGNSA. The V gene lost 5 bases and the J gene lost 1 base, with 9 bases spanning the gap.

Notes on this clone: Other DNA sequences in the same sample also yield this CDR3. The rearrangement joins TRBV13 to TRBJ1-5; D not resolved. Germline lookup yields CDR1 PRHDT and CDR2 FYEKMQ (reference sequence). Trimming cost V 0 bases and J 5 bases, with 2 bases left between them. The CDR3 is 12 amino acids. The CDR3 spells CASSLGDQPQHF. The CDR3 DNA reads as TGTGCCAGCAGCTTAGGCGATCAGCCCCAGCATTTT.

V usage is TRBV7-6 and J usage is TRBJ2-5; D unclear. CDR1 is SGHVS and CDR2 is FNYEAQ in the germline V gene. The CDR3 consists of 14 residues. Trimming took off 1 base at V and 0 bases at J, with 6 bases between the two ends. CDR3 DNA: TGTGCCAGCAGCTTAGAAGCGTACCAAGAGACCCAGTACTTC. Protein: CASSLEAYQETQYF.

The V call is TRBV27, the J call TRBJ1-2; unclear D gene. The CDR3 loop spans 13 amino acids. V was clipped by 6 bases and J by 2 bases, with 10 bases between them. Germline V lookup: CDR1 MNHEY, CDR2 SMNVEV (reference sequence). The CDR3 DNA reads TGTGCCAGCAGCGAGGGCCTAAACTATGGCTACACCTTC. Residues: CASSEGLNYGYTF.

This chain uses TRBV28 with TRBJ1-5; D gene uncertain. V lost 1 base to trimming and J lost 7 bases, with 5 bases between them. This CDR3 is 12 amino acids long. The V gene's germline CDR1 is MDHEN and CDR2 SYDVKM. The CDR3 sequence: CASSLSRQPQHF. CDR3 in DNA: TGTGCCAGCAGTTTATCCCGGCAGCCCCAGCATTTT.

V gene TRBV27 combines with J gene TRBJ2-2; possibly TRBD2 for D (6 bases). CDR1 is MNHEY and CDR2 is SMNVEV in the germline V gene (reference sequence). This CDR3 is built from 16 residues. V lost 2 bases and J 2 bases, leaving 12 bases between the germline ends. For the CDR3, the DNA is TGTGCCAGCAGTTTACTTCGGGACTCAAACACCGGGGAGCTGTTTTTT. It yields the protein CASSLLRDSNTGELFF.

The genes are TRBV14 and TRBJ2-5; 14 nucleotides match TRBD2. CDR1 is SGHDN, CDR2 FVKESK, per germline. There are 15 residues in the CDR3. The trim removed 5 bases at V and 4 bases at J, leaving 3 bases unmatched. Here the CDR3 DNA reads TGTGCCAGCAGCTATGGACTAGCGGGAGGAGAGACCCAGTACTTC. This encodes CASSYGLAGGETQYF.

The DNA for the CDR3 is TGTGCCAGCAGTCGCCGGACAGGGGACGGACAGCCCCAGCATTTT. This gives the protein CASSRRTGDGQPQHF. J is TRBJ1-5 and V is TRBV27; 9 nucleotides agree with TRBD1. V shed 5 bases, J shed 7 bases, and the junction held 9 bases outside the gene matches. The CDR3 is 15 amino acids. CDR1 MNHEY and CDR2 SMNVEV come from the germline V gene (reference sequence).

V usage is TRBV27 and J usage is TRBJ2-2; either TRBD1 or TRBD2 may fit D (5 bases each). The CDR3 length is 17 residues. The V and J ends lost 5 bases and 7 bases respectively, with 23 bases between them. Germline CDR1 MNHEY, CDR2 SMNVEV (reference sequence). CDR3 bases: TGTGCCAGCAGTATGCTCTCCTTTGAGGGGCCGGACGGGGAGCTGTTTTTT. Translation gives CASSMLSFEGPDGELFF.

This sequence joins TRBV10-1 and TRBJ2-7; 11 positions match TRBD2. The V gene's germline CDR1 is WNHNN and CDR2 SYGVQD (reference sequence). J gave up 3 bases and V 6 bases, and 10 bases lay outside the gene matches. The CDR3 contains 16 residues. This CDR3 is CASSEGLAAMIYEQYF. CDR3 DNA sequence: TGCGCCAGCAGCGAGGGACTAGCGGCCATGATCTACGAGCAGTACTTC.

This sequence joins TRBV25-1 and TRBJ2-7; possibly TRBD2 for D (5 bases). The CDR3 length is 13 residues. CDR1 is MGHDK and CDR2 is SYGVNS in the germline V gene. Trimming took off 2 bases at V and 4 bases at J, with 9 bases between the two ends. As DNA, the CDR3 is TGTGCCAGCAGTGAAGGACTCGGATACGAGCAGTACTTC. Its translation: CASSEGLGYEQYF.

This chain uses TRBV27 with TRBJ2-7; a possible D gene is TRBD1 (6 bases). The V end was cut by 4 bases, the J end by 3 bases, with 13 bases between. The CDR3 consists of 14 residues. CDR1 is MNHEY and CDR2 is SMNVEV in the germline V gene (reference sequence). As DNA, the CDR3 is TGTGCCAGCAGTTCGGACAGTTACCGCTACGAGCAGTACTTC. Encoded protein: CASSSDSYRYEQYF.

This clone appeared a single time. The genes are TRBV5-1 and TRBJ1-5, with D unclear. This CDR3 spans 13 amino acids. Germline lookup yields CDR1 SGHRS and CDR2 YFSETQ. V lost 5 bases to trimming and J lost 9 bases, with 15 bases between them. The CDR3 spells CASSPDNMSPQHF. The CDR3 DNA sequence: TGCGCCAGCAGTCCTGACAATATGTCGCCCCAGCATTTT. The variable domain in full, completed from reference TRBV5-1 and TRBJ1-5, reads KAGVTQTPRYLIKTRGQQVTLSCSPISGHRSVSWYQQTPGQGLQFLFEYFSETQRNKGNFPGRFSGRQFSNSRSEMNVSTLELGDSALYLCASSPDNMSPQHFGDGTRLSIL.